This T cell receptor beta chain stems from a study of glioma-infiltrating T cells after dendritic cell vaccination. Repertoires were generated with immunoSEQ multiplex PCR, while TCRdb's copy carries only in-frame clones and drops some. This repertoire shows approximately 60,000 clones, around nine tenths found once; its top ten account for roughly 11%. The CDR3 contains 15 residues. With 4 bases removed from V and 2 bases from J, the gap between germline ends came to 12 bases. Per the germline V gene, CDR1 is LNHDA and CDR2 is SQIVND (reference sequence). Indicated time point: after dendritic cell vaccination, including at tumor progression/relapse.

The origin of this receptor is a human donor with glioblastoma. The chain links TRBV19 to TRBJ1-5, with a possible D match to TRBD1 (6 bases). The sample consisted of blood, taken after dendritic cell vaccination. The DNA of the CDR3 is TGTGCCAGTAGTAAGGGGAACAGGGGCAATCAGCCCCAGCATTTT. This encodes CASSKGNRGNQPQHF.